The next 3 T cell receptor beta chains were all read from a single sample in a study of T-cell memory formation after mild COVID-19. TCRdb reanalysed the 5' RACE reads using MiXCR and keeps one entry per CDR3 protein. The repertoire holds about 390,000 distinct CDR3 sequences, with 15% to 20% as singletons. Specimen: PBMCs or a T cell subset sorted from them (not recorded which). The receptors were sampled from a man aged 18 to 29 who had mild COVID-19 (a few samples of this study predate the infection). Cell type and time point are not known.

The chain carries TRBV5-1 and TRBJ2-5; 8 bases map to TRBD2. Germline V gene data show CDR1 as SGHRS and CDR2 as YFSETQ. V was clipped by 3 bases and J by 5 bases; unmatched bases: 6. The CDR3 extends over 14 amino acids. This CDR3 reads CASSYGGAGETQYF. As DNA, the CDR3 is TGCGCCAGCAGCTACGGGGGGGCAGGGGAGACCCAGTACTTC.

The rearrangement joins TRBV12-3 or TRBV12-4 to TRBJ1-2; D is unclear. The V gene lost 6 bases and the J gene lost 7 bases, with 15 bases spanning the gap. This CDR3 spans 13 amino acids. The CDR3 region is CASSHGESLGYTF. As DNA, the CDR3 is TGTGCCAGCAGCCACGGTGAATCTCTTGGCTACACCTTC.

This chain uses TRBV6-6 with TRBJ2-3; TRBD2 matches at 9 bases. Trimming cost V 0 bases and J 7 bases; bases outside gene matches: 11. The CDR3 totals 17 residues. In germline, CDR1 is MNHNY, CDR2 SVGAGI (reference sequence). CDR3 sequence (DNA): TGTGCCAGCAGTTACTCCGCGGGGCGGGGGGGTTTCAATACGCAGTATTTT. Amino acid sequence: CASSYSAGRGGFNTQYF.